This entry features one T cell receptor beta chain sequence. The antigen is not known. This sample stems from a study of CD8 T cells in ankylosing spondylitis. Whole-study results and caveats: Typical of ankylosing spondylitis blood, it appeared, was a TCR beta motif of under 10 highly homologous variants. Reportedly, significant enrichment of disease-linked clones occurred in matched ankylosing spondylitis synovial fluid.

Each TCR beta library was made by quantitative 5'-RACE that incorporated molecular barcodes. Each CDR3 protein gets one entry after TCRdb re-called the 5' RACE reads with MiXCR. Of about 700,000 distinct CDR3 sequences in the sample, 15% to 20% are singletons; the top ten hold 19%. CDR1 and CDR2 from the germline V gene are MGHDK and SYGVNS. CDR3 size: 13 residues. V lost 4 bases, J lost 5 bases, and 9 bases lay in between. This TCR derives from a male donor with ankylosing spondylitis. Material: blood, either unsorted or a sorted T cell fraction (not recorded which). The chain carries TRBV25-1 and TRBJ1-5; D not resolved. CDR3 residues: CASSVGLDQPQHF. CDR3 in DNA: TGTGCCAGCAGTGTGGGGTTAGATCAGCCCCAGCATTTT.